This TCR beta chain was profiled in a study of identical twins. Unique molecular identifiers were present on cDNA, and template switching added a universal primer site. In TCRdb, the 5' RACE reads were re-called with MiXCR into one record per CDR3 protein. Of about 690,000 distinct CDR3 sequences listed, 6% to 6.5% were seen once; the top ten hold roughly 1.8%. This clonotype turned up a few times. Material: naive T cells sorted from blood. The sequence was collected from a man younger than 30 in good health.

CDR3 in DNA: TGTGCCAGCAGCACGCCCGTTGACAAGCCCCAGCATTTT. Translating gives CASSTPVDKPQHF. The chain is built from TRBV6-2 or TRBV6-3 and TRBJ1-5; D gene uncertain. The CDR3 runs to 13 residues. Trimming shortened V by 6 bases and J by 8 bases, and 14 bases separated the two germline ends. CDR1 is MNHEY and CDR2 is SVGEGT in the germline V gene.